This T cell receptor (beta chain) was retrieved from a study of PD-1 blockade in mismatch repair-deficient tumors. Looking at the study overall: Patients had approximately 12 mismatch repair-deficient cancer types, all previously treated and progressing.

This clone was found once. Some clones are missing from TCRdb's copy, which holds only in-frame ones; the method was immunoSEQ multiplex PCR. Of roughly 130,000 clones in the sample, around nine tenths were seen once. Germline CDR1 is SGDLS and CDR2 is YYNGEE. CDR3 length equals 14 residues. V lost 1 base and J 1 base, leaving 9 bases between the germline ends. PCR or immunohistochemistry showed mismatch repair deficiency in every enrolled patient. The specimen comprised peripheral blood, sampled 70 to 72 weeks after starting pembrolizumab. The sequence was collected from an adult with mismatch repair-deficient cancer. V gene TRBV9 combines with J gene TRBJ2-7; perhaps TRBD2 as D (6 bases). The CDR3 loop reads CASSVSGGSYEQYF. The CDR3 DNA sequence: TGTGCCAGCAGCGTAAGTGGGGGGTCCTACGAGCAGTACTTC.